One sample yielded the 20 T cell receptor beta chains listed below, sequenced in a study of cytomegalovirus exposure and HLA in healthy donors. PCR was performed using 60 Vbeta and 13 Jbeta primers. TCRdb's table, derived via immunoSEQ multiplex PCR, lists solely in-frame clones and lacks some. This sample has around 130,000 clones, with around 70% found just once. Material: PBMCs. All receptors come from a woman in her thirties in good health and CMV-seronegative.

The V and J genes are TRBV11-1 and TRBJ2-5, with D unclear. The CDR3 consists of 13 residues. Trimming cost V 8 bases and J 5 bases, with 15 bases left between them. Germline loops: CDR1 SGHAT, CDR2 FQDESV (reference sequence). The CDR3 DNA sequence: TGTGCCAGCCGCCTTAACCCCGGGGAGACCCAGTACTTC. This gives the protein CASRLNPGETQYF.

This chain joins TRBV6-1 and TRBJ1-4, with D perhaps matching TRBD1 (5 bases). This CDR3 has 15 residues. Per germline, CDR1 MNHNS and CDR2 SASEGT. V lost 7 bases, J lost 8 bases, and 20 bases lay in between. The CDR3 bases are TGTGCCAGCATCGACGACAGTTTCTATGAAGAAAAACTGTTTTTT. It encodes CASIDDSFYEEKLFF.

This chain uses TRBV5-1 with TRBJ1-1, with D perhaps TRBD1 (6 bases). The CDR3 sequence is 14 residues long. The germline gives CDR1 SGHRS, CDR2 YFSETQ. The V end was cut by 0 bases, the J end by 4 bases, with 10 bases between. In nucleotides, the CDR3 is TGCGCCAGCAGCTTGGAAGGGGGTGGCACTGAAGCTTTCTTT. Its translation is CASSLEGGGTEAFF.

This clone was seen only once. The CDR3 coding sequence is TGTGCCAGCAGCTTTGACAGGGAAGGGACCCAGTACTTC. Translation gives CASSFDREGTQYF. This rearrangement joins TRBV7-3 to TRBJ2-5, with TRBD1 identical over 7 bases. Trimming cost V 3 bases and J 7 bases; bases outside gene matches: 5. This CDR3 has 13 amino acids. CDR1 SGHTA and CDR2 FQGTGA come from the germline V gene.

The chain uses TRBV28 and TRBJ1-6; TRBD1 matches 8 bases. CDR1 is MDHEN and CDR2 is SYDVKM in the germline V gene. V lost 4 bases to trimming and J lost 7 bases; unmatched junction nucleotides: 9. This CDR3 spans 16 amino acids. The DNA for the CDR3 is TGTGCCAGCAGTTCGGGGACAGGCTCTATAAATTCACCCCTCCACTTT. Amino acid sequence: CASSSGTGSINSPLHF.

The chain uses TRBV10-3 and TRBJ2-7; D is possibly TRBD2 (6 bases). Germline V gene data show CDR1 as ENHRY and CDR2 as SYGVKD. This CDR3 comprises 13 residues. V gave up 10 bases and J gave up 2 bases, with 15 bases separating them. The CDR3 loop is CATGTGVAYEQYV. In nucleotides, the CDR3 is TGTGCCACCGGGACGGGGGTAGCCTACGAGCAGTACGTC.

The V gene is TRBV5-1, the J gene TRBJ2-7; 7 bases are a match to TRBD1. CDR3 length: 17 amino acids. The V segment lost 0 bases and the J segment 3 bases; nucleotides outside the gene matches: 12. CDR1 is SGHRS and CDR2 is YFSETQ in the germline V gene. The CDR3 spells CASSLGGGSNRLYEQYF. The CDR3 DNA follows: TGCGCCAGCAGCTTGGGAGGGGGCTCTAATAGACTCTACGAGCAGTACTTC.

CDR3 sequence (DNA): TGTGCCAGCAGTTTGCAACAGGGTCCCGTGGGGGACGAGCAGTACGTC. It specifies CASSLQQGPVGDEQYV. The rearrangement links TRBV28 to TRBJ2-7, with D possibly matching TRBD1 (6 bases). The V and J ends lost 3 bases and 5 bases respectively, with 20 bases between them. Per germline, CDR1 MDHEN and CDR2 SYDVKM. The CDR3 extends over 16 amino acids.

A note on this clone: The junction departs from the called germline gene at one end, perhaps through a read error. The chain combines TRBV5-7 with TRBJ2-7, with TRBD2 matching 7 bases. TRBV5-7 is treated as an ORF (open reading frame) with a function not yet certain. This CDR3 region has 12 residues. The CDR3: CAGSPTSHEQYF. The CDR3 DNA follows: TGTGCCGGCAGCCCGACTAGCCACGAGCAGTACTTC.

This chain connects TRBV7-2 to TRBJ2-7, with 7 bases lining up with TRBD2. CDR1 is SGHTA, CDR2 FQGNSA, per germline. V shed 4 bases and J 12 bases; nucleotides not matched to a gene: 12. The CDR3 has 13 residues. CDR3 region: CASSSTPPTSLYV. CDR3 sequence (DNA): TGTGCCAGCAGCTCTACCCCTCCGACTAGCTTGTACGTC.

This clone has only a few counts. Different DNA sequences within this sample yield the same CDR3. This sequence joins TRBV11-1 and TRBJ2-5, with unresolved D. Germline CDR1 reads SGHAT; CDR2 reads FQDESV (reference sequence). The CDR3 is 11 amino acids. V was pared by 5 bases and J by 7 bases, with 8 bases between. Here the CDR3 reads CASSLSRTQYF. CDR3 DNA: TGTGCCAGCAGCCTCTCTAGGACCCAGTACTTC.

V is TRBV18 and J is TRBJ1-1, with TRBD1 as a possible D gene (6 bases). Trimming cost V 3 bases and J 5 bases, with 16 bases left between them. The CDR3 loop spans 15 amino acids. CDR1 is KGHSH and CDR2 is LQKENI in the germline V gene. The CDR3 nucleotides are TGTGCCAGCTCACCTGAATCGGGGGGCTGGACTGAAGCTTTCTTT. The encoded protein is CASSPESGGWTEAFF.

V gene TRBV2 combines with J gene TRBJ2-7; the match to TRBD1 covers 7 bases. V dropped 7 bases and J dropped 6; count of bases not matched to a gene: 12. CDR1 and CDR2 (germline): SNHLY, FYNNEI. The CDR3 consists of 14 residues. The DNA for the CDR3 is TGTGCCAGCACTTTTCAGAGGGGGCAGGGCGAGCAGTACTTC. Encoded protein: CASTFQRGQGEQYF.

This clone turned up a few times. The chain links TRBV2 to TRBJ2-3; 7 positions agree with TRBD2. CDR1 is SNHLY and CDR2 is FYNNEI in the germline V gene. CDR3 size: 16 residues. The V gene end was trimmed by 4 bases and the J gene end by 3 bases; junction bases not matched to a gene: 10. CDR3 nucleotides: TGTGCCAGCAGTGGGAGGAGCGGGACGGGAACAGATACGCAGTATTTT. Translation gives CASSGRSGTGTDTQYF.

The chain is built from TRBV7-6 and TRBJ2-3; 8 nucleotides align to TRBD2. V trimming: 1 base; J trimming: 6 bases; junction bases outside the gene matches: 3. Germline CDR1 SGHVS, CDR2 FNYEAQ. CDR3 length: 14 amino acids. CDR3 in amino acids: CASSLGLAGDTQYF. CDR3 bases: TGTGCCAGCAGCTTAGGGTTAGCGGGGGATACGCAGTATTTT.

The chain employs TRBV25-1 and TRBJ2-3; possible D gene TRBD1, 5 bases. This CDR3 contains 16 residues. Germline loops: CDR1 MGHDK, CDR2 SYGVNS. Deletions cut 4 bases from V and 0 bases from J, with 14 bases between. Here the CDR3 reads CASSVGAAASTDTQYF. The CDR3 region has the DNA TGTGCCAGCAGTGTAGGGGCTGCCGCTAGCACAGATACGCAGTATTTT.

As concerns this clone: One end of the junction varies from germline; a read error may be responsible. The rearrangement joins TRBV9 to TRBJ1-3; the D is unclear. The germline V gene encodes CDR1 SGDLS and CDR2 YYNGEE. This CDR3 has 14 amino acids. In DNA form, the CDR3 reads TGTGCCAGCAGCTCTCGCCTTGGCACGGCGGCGGAGATTTTT. Its protein is CASSSRLGTAAEIF.

This clone showed up just a few times. This sequence joins TRBV7-9 and TRBJ1-3, with TRBD1 matching 9 bases. This CDR3 has 17 amino acids. Germline V gene data show CDR1 as SEHNR and CDR2 as FQNEAQ (reference sequence). With V trimmed by 3 bases and J by 0 bases, 6 bases remained unmatched. In nucleotides, the CDR3 is TGTGCCAGCAGCTTCCGGGTGGACAGGGGCTCTGGAAACACCATATATTTT. Translation: CASSFRVDRGSGNTIYF. Based on the CDR3 plus reference TRBV7-9 and TRBJ1-3, the full variable domain is DTGVSQNPRHKITKRGQNVTFRCDPISEHNRLYWYRQTLGQGPEFLTYFQNEAQLEKSRLLSDRFSAERPKGSFSTLEIQRTEQGDSAMYLCASSFRVDRGSGNTIYFGEGSWLTVV.

The gene calls are TRBV19 and TRBJ2-4, with TRBD2 as a possible D gene (6 bases). Trimming cost V 3 bases and J 6 bases, with 12 bases left between them. The CDR3 is 14 residues long. Germline loops: CDR1 LNHDA, CDR2 SQIVND (reference sequence). DNA of the CDR3: TGTGCCAGTAGTATTTTGGTGGAGGGAAACATTCAGTACTTC. Translation gives CASSILVEGNIQYF.

This chain uses TRBV5-1 with TRBJ1-1; TRBD1 matches at 8 bases. The length of the CDR3 is 15 residues. The germline V gene encodes CDR1 SGHRS and CDR2 YFSETQ. With V trimmed by 4 bases and J by 1 base, 6 bases remained unmatched. The chain's CDR3 is CASSPPTGENTEAFF. DNA for the CDR3: TGCGCCAGCAGCCCCCCGACAGGGGAGAACACTGAAGCTTTCTTT. Full variable domain (missing parts from reference TRBV5-1 and TRBJ1-1): KAGVTQTPRYLIKTRGQQVTLSCSPISGHRSVSWYQQTPGQGLQFLFEYFSETQRNKGNFPGRFSGRQFSNSRSEMNVSTLELGDSALYLCASSPPTGENTEAFFGQGTRLTVV.